The clone carrying this T cell receptor beta chain was seen only a few times. Its antigen is unknown. The source of the sample is a study of cytomegalovirus exposure and HLA in healthy donors. Regarding the study as a whole: Among the CMV-associated chains, three were confirmed in vitro as specific for CMV antigens. As immune exposure information, only CMV serostatus was available. There were about 160 TCR beta chains listed as cytomegalovirus-associated.

The CDR3 covers 13 residues. Trimming took off 5 bases at V and 7 bases at J, with 14 bases between the two ends. Germline CDR1 is SGHTA and CDR2 is FQGNSA. PCR used 60 Vbeta primers and 13 Jbeta primers. Original data processing: Later work found around 85 million unique TCR beta chains, with 9.5 million to 12 million shared. Produced via immunoSEQ multiplex PCR; TCRdb's table is partial and in-frame only. V and J calls and clone size are those listed in that table; D and trimming were worked out from the DNA. The sample lists around 140,000 clones; 78% were seen once. The J gene is TRBJ1-1, the V gene TRBV7-2; tentatively, D is TRBD1 (5 bases). This sequence was found in a female donor in good health and CMV-seronegative. The sample consisted of PBMCs. Here the CDR3 reads CASSLAAGGEAFF. As DNA, the CDR3 is TGTGCCAGCAGCCTCGCGGCGGGGGGTGAAGCTTTCTTT.